The text below deals with one TCR beta chain. Its matching antigen is unknown. This entry is derived from a study of cytomegalovirus exposure and HLA in healthy donors. Germline V CDR1 and CDR2: MNHEY, SMNVEV (reference sequence). The CDR3 consists of 14 residues. The PCR employed 60 Vbeta primers together with 13 Jbeta primers. Only in-frame clones appear in the TCRdb table, and some are missing; sequencing was by immunoSEQ multiplex PCR. The sample has about 140,000 clones, 76% seen once; the top ten hold over 3%. General study points: A highly shared variant cluster was judged a likely technical artifact. Among donors in an Asian-associated ancestry cluster, a later analysis reportedly found fewer N-insertions than the roughly 680-donor mean. Cytomegalovirus-associated TCR beta chains were listed, numbering approximately 150.

The source of this sequence is a male donor in good health and CMV-seronegative. The sequenced sample consisted of PBMCs. The rearrangement links TRBV27 to TRBJ2-5; 9 bases line up with TRBD1. The better agreement between TRBJ2-7 and the DNA end casts doubt on the J call. The CDR3 region has the DNA TGTGCCAGCAGTTTGGAGACAGGGGGTTACGAGCAGTACTTC. Protein product: CASSLETGGYEQYF.